This entry concerns a single T cell receptor (beta chain). The antigen it recognizes is unknown. The sample holds no much larger clone one base away, and base qualities are not on file. This record comes from a study of radiotherapy plus CTLA-4 blockade in lung cancer listed by TCRdb under 2018. General notes on the study: Objective responses were observed in approximately 18% of enrolled patients, and disease control was achieved in roughly 30%. Study-level results and caveats: Increased serum interferon-beta after radiation, together with early dynamic changes in blood T cell clones, were reported to be the strongest predictors of response. After treatment with radiotherapy and ipilimumab, TCR clones that originated in tumors expanded in peripheral blood.

Focal radiation therapy combined with CTLA-4 blockade (ipilimumab) was tested in patients with chemo-refractory metastatic non-small-cell lung cancer. Library generation was performed with the immunoSEQ multiplex PCR assay. TCRdb carries this immuneACCESS record with in-frame sequences only. Its versions omit some clonotypes, under half of them owing to an unresolved V gene in the studies checked, with the rest unexplained. The sample records about 120,000 clones, around 90% of which are singletons. Of the sample, approximately 7% is held by the ten largest clones. CDR1 and CDR2 are read off the germline V gene as KGHSH and LQKENI. Deletion took 1 base off V and 6 bases off J, with a span of 7 bases between the germline ends. From the cysteine through the phenylalanine, the CDR3 covers 13 amino acids. The DNA shown is the 39-base CDR3, in frame from base 1.

The sequence links TRBV18 to TRBJ1-5; TRBD1 is perhaps the D gene, given 5 matching bases. This sample comprised peripheral blood, obtained from a patient treated with radiotherapy plus ipilimumab. This receptor was taken from a human donor with non-small cell lung cancer that progressed on radiotherapy plus ipilimumab. The CDR3 region has the sequence CASSPLGGQPQHF. The DNA sequence is given as TGTGCCAGCTCACCACTTGGGGGTCAGCCCCAGCATTTT.